Given below is one TCR beta chain in context. Antigen specificity is unknown. With V trimmed by 7 bases and J by 4 bases, 10 bases remained unmatched. The length of the CDR3 is 15 residues. Germline V gene data show CDR1 as LNHDA and CDR2 as SQIVND (reference sequence). Assay used: immunoSEQ multiplex PCR; TCRdb lists only in-frame clones, some missing. The sample carries approximately 45,000 clones, about 65% recorded once. These data are taken from a study of cytotoxic CD8 clonotypes in ibrutinib-treated CLL. Study details: Mean yields were 255,043 productive templates and about 97,000 productive rearrangements per sample.

Study findings and constraints: Researchers report that baseline clonality outpaced age-matched healthy donors and tracked circulating CD8+ T-cell counts. Once treatment began, public clonotypes, which were uncommon, contracted or stayed stable. Clonality went up at the time of ibrutinib response, stayed stable in sustained remission, and later dropped back toward its baseline level at progression.

The TCR originated in a human donor with chronic lymphocytic leukemia. This chain joins TRBV19 and TRBJ1-5, with 7 bases aligning to TRBD1. The sample was PBMCs, taken after 24 months of ibrutinib treatment. CDR3 region: CASTWDSRGNQPQHF. CDR3 sequence (DNA): TGTGCCAGTACCTGGGACAGTCGAGGTAATCAGCCCCAGCATTTT.